One and the same sample provided the 25 T cell receptor beta chains below, sequenced in a study of persistence of HIV-infected CD4 T cells. Cells were stimulated with overlapping HIV-1 Gag 15-mer peptides. CD40L/CD69 double-negative CD45RO-high memory CD4+ T cells were collected. This was the immunoSEQ version 4 assay in survey mode. Clones were sequenced by immunoSEQ multiplex PCR, and TCRdb holds only the in-frame ones, with some missing. The table has just over 35,000 clones, over 65% seen once. Their cognate antigens are unknown. The specimen comprised cultured CD4+ T cells from PBMCs, sampled from a patient who received antiretroviral therapy. These receptors were collected from an adult with HIV. The donor label of this sample is uncertain.

This chain links TRBV9 with TRBJ1-5; the match to TRBD1 covers 9 bases. CDR1 is SGDLS, CDR2 YYNGEE, per germline. CDR3 size: 14 residues. With 4 bases clipped from V and 2 bases from J, the junction kept 1 base outside the gene matches. The CDR3 here is CASSRTGGNQPQHF. The CDR3 DNA reads as TGTGCCAGCAGCCGGACAGGGGGCAATCAGCCCCAGCATTTT.

This clone occurred once. The CDR3 spells CASLDGTGGGNQPQHF. The CDR3 DNA reads as TGTGCCAGCCTGGACGGGACAGGGGGGGGTAATCAGCCCCAGCATTTT. The rearrangement joins TRBV19 to TRBJ1-5, with 11 bases fitting TRBD1. The CDR3 has 16 residues. Germline V lookup: CDR1 LNHDA, CDR2 SQIVND (reference sequence). Trimming took 9 bases from V and 4 from J; bases not matched to a gene: 11.

This rearrangement joins TRBV14 to TRBJ2-5; TRBD1 agrees at 9 bases. The V gene's germline CDR1 is SGHDN and CDR2 FVKESK. This CDR3 has 16 residues. Trimming removed 3 bases from V and 3 bases from J; junction bases left unmatched: 8. Here the CDR3 reads CASSQLTGTGKETQYF. CDR3 in DNA: TGTGCCAGCAGCCAGTTGACCGGGACAGGGAAAGAGACCCAGTACTTC.

A single count supports this clone. The J gene is TRBJ1-4, the V gene TRBV30; D perhaps matches TRBD1 (6 bases). V lost 2 bases and J lost 8, with 18 bases in between. The CDR3 is 15 amino acids. Germline CDR1 GTSNPN, CDR2 SVGIG (reference sequence). This chain's CDR3 is CAWSRRRGSGEKLFF. The CDR3 DNA reads as TGTGCCTGGAGTAGGAGGAGGGGGTCGGGCGAAAAACTGTTTTTT.

This chain joins TRBV6-5 and TRBJ2-1; D not resolved. The length of the CDR3 is 13 residues. V lost 7 bases, J lost 8 bases, and 15 bases lay in between. From germline, CDR1 is MNHEY and CDR2 SVGAGI. CDR3 sequence reads: CASTRQVFDEQFF. CDR3 nucleotide sequence: TGTGCCAGCACCCGCCAAGTATTCGATGAGCAGTTCTTC.

The chain links TRBV15 to TRBJ2-1, with unresolved D. V was cut by 0 bases and J by 10 bases, with 4 bases left in between. The CDR3 spans 11 residues. CDR1 and CDR2 (germline): LNHNV, YYDKDF (reference sequence). CDR3 sequence: CATSRDREQFF. The CDR3, as DNA: TGTGCCACCAGCAGAGATAGAGAGCAGTTCTTC.

This chain connects TRBV5-1 to TRBJ1-3, with TRBD1 as a possible D gene (5 bases). From germline, CDR1 is SGHRS and CDR2 YFSETQ. Trimming shortened V by 2 bases and J by 0 bases, and 9 bases separated the two germline ends. CDR3 length: 15 amino acids. DNA of the CDR3: TGCGCCAGCAGCTTCAGTGGGGGCTCTGGAAACACCATATATTTT. It specifies CASSFSGGSGNTIYF.

The chain recombines TRBV11-2 with TRBJ2-3; D remains unclear. Germline V gene lookup returns CDR1 SGHAT and CDR2 FQNNGV. The CDR3 has 13 amino acids. Trimming took 0 bases from V and 5 from J, leaving 6 bases between them. CDR3 nucleotide sequence: TGTGCCAGCAGCTTAGATCGAGAAGATACGCAGTATTTT. Translated, it gives CASSLDREDTQYF.

This clone was observed a handful of times. The genes are TRBV19 and TRBJ2-3, with D possibly called TRBD1 or TRBD2 (6 bases each). CDR3 length: 15 amino acids. Germline lookup yields CDR1 LNHDA and CDR2 SQIVND (reference sequence). V dropped 3 bases and J dropped 0 bases, with 10 bases sitting between them. CDR3 region: CASSMNGGSTDTQYF. The CDR3 DNA follows: TGTGCCAGTAGTATGAACGGGGGCAGCACAGATACGCAGTATTTT.

The rearrangement links TRBV3-1 (or the pseudogene TRBV3-2) to TRBJ2-3, with 9 positions matching TRBD2. V was clipped by 0 bases and J by 5 bases; unmatched bases: 9. Germline-derived CDR1 and CDR2 are LGHDT and YNNKEL (reference sequence). The CDR3 runs 17 residues. The CDR3 reads CASSQDAPRGGRDTQYF. The CDR3, as DNA: TGTGCCAGCAGCCAAGACGCCCCGCGGGGGGGCCGAGATACGCAGTATTTT.

V and J are TRBV28 and TRBJ2-1; 15 bases fit TRBD2. CDR3 length equals 19 residues. From germline, CDR1 is MDHEN and CDR2 SYDVKM. The trim removed 5 bases at V and 1 base at J, leaving 9 bases unmatched. CDR3 in DNA: TGTGCCAGCAGTGGAAGAAGGACTAGCGGGGGGGGTTCCTACAATGAGCAGTTCTTC. This sequence encodes CASSGRRTSGGGSYNEQFF.

The chain couples TRBV7-2 to TRBJ2-6, with unresolved D. The V end lost 2 bases, the J end lost 0 bases, and 8 bases lay between the germline ends. CDR1 SGHTA and CDR2 FQGNSA come from the germline V gene. CDR3 length equals 16 residues. The CDR3 protein is CASSLPVVSGANVLTF. CDR3 DNA: TGTGCCAGCAGCTTACCTGTAGTCTCTGGGGCCAACGTCCTGACTTTC.

The V gene is TRBV28, the J gene TRBJ1-1; D not resolved. The CDR3 extends over 14 amino acids. V dropped 7 bases and J dropped 7 bases, with 19 bases sitting between them. Germline assignment: CDR1 MDHEN and CDR2 SYDVKM. CDR3 nucleotides: TGTGCCAGCATCCACCGGGCAGCTAGGTTTGAAGCTTTCTTT. Translation gives CASIHRAARFEAFF.

V usage is TRBV7-9 and J usage is TRBJ2-3, with unresolved D. In germline, CDR1 is SEHNR, CDR2 FQNEAQ (reference sequence). V lost 5 bases, J lost 6 bases, and 15 bases lay in between. The CDR3 totals 14 residues. CDR3 DNA: TGTGCCAGCAGCGCTAAGTGGGTCATTGATACGCAGTATTTT. Translating gives CASSAKWVIDTQYF.

This clone was observed once. V usage is TRBV7-6 and J usage is TRBJ1-2; D is ambiguous. CDR1 and CDR2 from the germline V gene are SGHVS and FNYEAQ. V was cut by 5 bases and J by 8 bases, with 27 bases left in between. CDR3 size: 17 residues. Here the CDR3 reads CASSPYEGGGTPGGYTF. In DNA form, the CDR3 reads TGTGCCAGCAGCCCTTATGAGGGTGGCGGCACCCCTGGAGGCTACACCTTC.

This sequence joins TRBV7-3 and TRBJ2-3; D perhaps matches TRBD1 (7 bases). This CDR3 comprises 17 residues. Germline loops: CDR1 SGHTA, CDR2 FQGTGA. Between the trimmed V and J ends, which lost 3 bases and 4 bases, there was a span of 20 bases. CDR3 loop: CASSFLPGGGRADTQYF. CDR3 DNA sequence: TGTGCCAGCAGCTTTCTACCCGGAGGGGGCAGGGCAGATACGCAGTATTTT.

The rearrangement uses TRBV5-1 and TRBJ2-1, with 10 bases identical to TRBD1. The CDR3 loop spans 15 amino acids. V was pared by 2 bases and J by 7 bases, with 6 bases of the junction left unmatched. Germline loops: CDR1 SGHRS, CDR2 YFSETQ. The CDR3 spells CASSFGTGASNEQFF. For the CDR3, the DNA is TGCGCCAGCAGCTTTGGGACAGGGGCATCAAATGAGCAGTTCTTC.

J is TRBJ1-4 and V is TRBV6-1; D might be TRBD1 (5 bases). Germline CDR1 and CDR2: MNHNS and SASEGT. CDR3 length: 18 residues. The germline V and J ends were trimmed by 4 bases and 7 bases, with 25 bases remaining between them. CDR3 coding DNA: TGTGCCAGCAGTGCAAAACCGGGCCCCCGTGGGGGTCGTGAAAAACTGTTTTTT. Its translation is CASSAKPGPRGGREKLFF.

V is TRBV7-3 and J is TRBJ1-6, with D hard to call. Germline assignment: CDR1 SGHTA and CDR2 FQGTGA. The CDR3 has 14 residues. Trimming cost V 0 bases and J 10 bases, with 10 bases left between them. The CDR3 sequence: CASSLTSAESPLHF. In DNA form, the CDR3 reads TGTGCCAGCAGCTTAACTTCGGCAGAATCACCCCTCCACTTT.

The chain recombines TRBV19 with TRBJ2-2, with 9 bases that match TRBD2. The ends lost 5 bases at V and 4 bases at J; junction bases unmatched: 8. In germline, CDR1 is LNHDA, CDR2 SQIVND (reference sequence). The CDR3 contains 16 residues. The CDR3 DNA reads TGTGCCAGTAGTCCCAAGACTAGCGGCAGCACCGGGGAGCTGTTTTTT. Amino acids: CASSPKTSGSTGELFF. The full variable domain, with the rest looked up from reference TRBV19 and TRBJ2-2, is DGGITQSPKYLFRKEGQNVTLSCEQNLNHDAMYWYRQDPGQGLRLIYYSQIVNDFQKGDIAEGYSVSREKKESFPLTVTSAQKNPTAFYLCASSPKTSGSTGELFFGEGSRLTVL.

This chain joins TRBV6-5 and TRBJ2-2; D is undetermined. Germline-derived CDR1 and CDR2 are MNHEY and SVGAGI. Trimming took off 2 bases at V and 7 bases at J, with 14 bases between the two ends. The CDR3 consists of 15 residues. The CDR3 protein is CASSYGNRGNGELFF. DNA of the CDR3: TGTGCCAGCAGTTACGGTAACAGAGGCAACGGGGAGCTGTTTTTT.

This clone occurred a few times. The rearrangement joins TRBV7-9 to TRBJ1-6; D ambiguous. Germline V gene sequence: CDR1 SEHNR, CDR2 FQNEAQ (reference sequence). V gave up 6 bases and J gave up 7 bases, with 10 bases separating them. The CDR3 has 13 residues. CDR3 residues: CASSQKANSPLHF. The CDR3, as DNA: TGTGCCAGCAGTCAGAAAGCAAATTCACCCCTCCACTTT.

The chain employs TRBV2 and TRBJ2-3; TRBD2 agrees at 7 bases. This CDR3 spans 14 amino acids. V gave up 6 bases and J gave up 6 bases; unmatched junction bases: 9. Per the germline V gene, CDR1 is SNHLY and CDR2 is FYNNEI. Here the CDR3 DNA reads TGTGCCAGCAGGGGGACTACCCCAAGGGATACGCAGTATTTT. It codes for CASRGTTPRDTQYF.

J is TRBJ1-6 and V is TRBV28; 8 bases align to TRBD1. CDR1 MDHEN and CDR2 SYDVKM come from the germline V gene. The V gene end was trimmed by 6 bases and the J gene end by 7 bases; junction bases not matched to a gene: 11. The CDR3 sequence is 16 residues long. This chain's CDR3 is CASRAPGQAKNSPLHF. As DNA, the CDR3 is TGTGCCAGCAGAGCCCCGGGACAGGCAAAAAATTCACCCCTCCACTTT.

The chain joins TRBV14 to TRBJ2-3, with D possibly matching TRBD2 (6 bases). The ends were cut back, 0 bases at V and 1 base at J, with 11 bases in the middle. Germline V gives CDR1 SGHDN, CDR2 FVKESK. The CDR3 sequence is 16 residues long. As DNA, the CDR3 is TGTGCCAGCAGCCAAGATACGGCTAGCGGCACAGATACGCAGTATTTT. This gives the protein CASSQDTASGTDTQYF.